This TCR beta chain stems from a study of early T cells in non-severe SARS-CoV-2 infection. This clonotype has just a few counts. TCRdb processed the 5' RACE reads anew with MiXCR; each CDR3 protein has one entry. The sample has 95,000 to 100,000 distinct CDR3 sequences, about 13% seen once. With 5 bases clipped from V and 6 bases from J, the junction kept 18 bases outside the gene matches. Germline values: CDR1 SGHVS, CDR2 FQNEAQ. This CDR3 contains 17 residues. The V call is TRBV7-8, the J call TRBJ1-1; 7 bases align to TRBD1. The sequencing sample was made of whole blood. This sequence was found in an adult who was a healthcare worker with PCR-confirmed SARS-CoV-2 infection or an uninfected control (not recorded which). For the CDR3, the DNA is TGTGCCAGCAGCCCAATCCCCCTTGGACAGGCGGCCGCTGAAGCTTTCTTT. Translating it yields CASSPIPLGQAAAEAFF.